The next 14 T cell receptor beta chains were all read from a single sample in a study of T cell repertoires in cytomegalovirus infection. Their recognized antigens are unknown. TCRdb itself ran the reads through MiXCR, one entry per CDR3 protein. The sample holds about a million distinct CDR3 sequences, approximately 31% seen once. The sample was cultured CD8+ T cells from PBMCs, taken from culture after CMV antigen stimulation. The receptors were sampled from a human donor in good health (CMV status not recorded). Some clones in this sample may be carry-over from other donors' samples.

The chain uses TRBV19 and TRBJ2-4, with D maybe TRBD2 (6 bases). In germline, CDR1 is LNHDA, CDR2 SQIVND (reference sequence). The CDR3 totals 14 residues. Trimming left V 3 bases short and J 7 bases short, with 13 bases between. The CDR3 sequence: CASSILGEVNIQYF. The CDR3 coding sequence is TGTGCCAGTAGTATTTTGGGGGAGGTGAACATTCAGTACTTC.

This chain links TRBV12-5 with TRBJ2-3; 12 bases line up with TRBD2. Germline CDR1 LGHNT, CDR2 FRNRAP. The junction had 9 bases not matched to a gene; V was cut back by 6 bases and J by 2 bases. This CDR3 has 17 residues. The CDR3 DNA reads TGTGCTAGTGGCAACACTAGCGGGGGGCCGAACACAGATACGCAGTATTTT. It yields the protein CASGNTSGGPNTDTQYF.

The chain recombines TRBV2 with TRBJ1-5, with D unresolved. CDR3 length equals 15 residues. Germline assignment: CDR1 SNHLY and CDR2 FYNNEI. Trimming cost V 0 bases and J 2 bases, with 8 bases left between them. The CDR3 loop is CASSEAGYGNQPQHF. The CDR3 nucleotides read TGTGCCAGCAGTGAAGCCGGGTATGGCAATCAGCCCCAGCATTTT.

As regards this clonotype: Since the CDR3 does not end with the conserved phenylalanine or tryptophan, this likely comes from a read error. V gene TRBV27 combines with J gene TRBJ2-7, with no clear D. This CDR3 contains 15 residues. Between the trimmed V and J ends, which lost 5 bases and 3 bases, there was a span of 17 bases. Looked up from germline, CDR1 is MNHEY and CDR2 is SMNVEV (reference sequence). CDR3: CASSPGLGLGYEQYL. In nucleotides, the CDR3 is TGTGCCAGCAGTCCCGGTTTAGGGTTGGGCTACGAGCAGTACCTC.

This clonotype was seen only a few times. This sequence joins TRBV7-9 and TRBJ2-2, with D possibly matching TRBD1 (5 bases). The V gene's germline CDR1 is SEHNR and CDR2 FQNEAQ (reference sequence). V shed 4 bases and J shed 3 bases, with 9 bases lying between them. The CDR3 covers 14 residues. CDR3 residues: CASSSPRDTGELFF. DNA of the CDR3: TGTGCCAGCAGCTCCCCCAGGGACACCGGGGAGCTGTTTTTT.

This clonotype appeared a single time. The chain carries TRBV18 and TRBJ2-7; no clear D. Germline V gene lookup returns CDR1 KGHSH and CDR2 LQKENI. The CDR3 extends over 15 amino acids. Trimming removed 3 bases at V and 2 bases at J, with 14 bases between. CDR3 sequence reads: CASSPRETATYEQYF. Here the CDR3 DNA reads TGTGCCAGCTCACCGCGTGAGACTGCCACCTACGAGCAGTACTTC. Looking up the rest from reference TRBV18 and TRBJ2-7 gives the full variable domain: NAGVMQNPRHLVRRRGQEARLRCSPMKGHSHVYWYRQLPEEGLKFMVYLQKENIIDESGMPKERFSAEFPKEGPSILRIQQVVRGDSAAYFCASSPRETATYEQYFGPGTRLTVT.

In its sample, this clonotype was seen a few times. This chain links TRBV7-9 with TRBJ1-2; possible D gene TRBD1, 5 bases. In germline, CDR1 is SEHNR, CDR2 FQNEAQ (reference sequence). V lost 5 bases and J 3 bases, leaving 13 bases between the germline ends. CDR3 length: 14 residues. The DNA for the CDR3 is TGTGCCAGCAGCCTTCAAACAGGTTACTATGGCTACACCTTC. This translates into CASSLQTGYYGYTF.

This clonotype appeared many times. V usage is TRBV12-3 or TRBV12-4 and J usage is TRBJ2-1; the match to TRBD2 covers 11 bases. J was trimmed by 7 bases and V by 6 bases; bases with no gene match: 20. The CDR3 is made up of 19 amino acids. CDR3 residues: CASRAPGLAAPGVGNEQFF. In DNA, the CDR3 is TGTGCCAGCAGAGCACCGGGACTAGCGGCCCCCGGGGTTGGGAATGAGCAGTTCTTC.

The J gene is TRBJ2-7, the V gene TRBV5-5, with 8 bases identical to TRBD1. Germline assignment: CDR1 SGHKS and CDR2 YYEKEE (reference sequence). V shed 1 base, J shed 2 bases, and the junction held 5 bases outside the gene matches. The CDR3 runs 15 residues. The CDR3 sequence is CASSLIPTGAYEQYF. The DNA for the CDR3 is TGTGCCAGCAGCTTGATTCCGACAGGGGCCTACGAGCAGTACTTC.

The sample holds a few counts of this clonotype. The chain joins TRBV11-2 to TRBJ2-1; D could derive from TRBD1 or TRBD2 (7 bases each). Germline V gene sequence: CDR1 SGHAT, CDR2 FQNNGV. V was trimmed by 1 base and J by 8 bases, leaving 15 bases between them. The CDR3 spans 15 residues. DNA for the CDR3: TGTGCCAGCAGCTTAGGTCCAGGGGGGGAATATGAGCAGTTCTTC. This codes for CASSLGPGGEYEQFF.

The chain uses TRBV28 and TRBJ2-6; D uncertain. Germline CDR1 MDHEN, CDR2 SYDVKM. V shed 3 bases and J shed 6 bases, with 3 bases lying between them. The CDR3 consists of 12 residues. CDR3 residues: CASSFVANVLTF. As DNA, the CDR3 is TGTGCCAGCAGTTTCGTGGCCAACGTCCTGACTTTC.

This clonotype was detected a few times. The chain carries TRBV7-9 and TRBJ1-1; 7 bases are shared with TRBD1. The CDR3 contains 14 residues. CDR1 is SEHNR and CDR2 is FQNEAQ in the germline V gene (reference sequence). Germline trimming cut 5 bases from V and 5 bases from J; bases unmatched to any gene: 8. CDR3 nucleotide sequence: TGTGCCAGCAGCCCAGGGACAGAGCGTACTGAAGCTTTCTTT. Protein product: CASSPGTERTEAFF.

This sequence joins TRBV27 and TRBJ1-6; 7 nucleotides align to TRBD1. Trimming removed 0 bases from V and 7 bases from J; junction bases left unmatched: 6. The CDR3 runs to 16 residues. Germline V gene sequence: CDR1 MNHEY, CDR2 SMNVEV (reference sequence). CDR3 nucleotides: TGTGCCAGCAGTTTATCTGGTGGCAGGGGGAATTCACCCCTCCACTTT. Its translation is CASSLSGGRGNSPLHF.

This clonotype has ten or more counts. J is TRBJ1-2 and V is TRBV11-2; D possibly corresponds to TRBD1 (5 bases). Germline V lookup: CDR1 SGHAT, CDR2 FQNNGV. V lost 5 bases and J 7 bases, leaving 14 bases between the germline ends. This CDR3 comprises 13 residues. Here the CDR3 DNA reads TGTGCCAGCAGCAGTACAGGCGGCGGTGGCTACACCTTC. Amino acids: CASSSTGGGGYTF.